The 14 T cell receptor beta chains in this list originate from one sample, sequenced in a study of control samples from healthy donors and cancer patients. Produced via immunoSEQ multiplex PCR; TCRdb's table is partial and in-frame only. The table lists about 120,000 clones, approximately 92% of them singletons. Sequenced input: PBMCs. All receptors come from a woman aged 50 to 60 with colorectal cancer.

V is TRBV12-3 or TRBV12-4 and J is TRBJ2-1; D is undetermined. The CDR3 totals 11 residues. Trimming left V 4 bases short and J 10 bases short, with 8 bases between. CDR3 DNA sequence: TGTGCCAGCAGTTATAGCAAGGAGCAGTTCTTC. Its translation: CASSYSKEQFF.

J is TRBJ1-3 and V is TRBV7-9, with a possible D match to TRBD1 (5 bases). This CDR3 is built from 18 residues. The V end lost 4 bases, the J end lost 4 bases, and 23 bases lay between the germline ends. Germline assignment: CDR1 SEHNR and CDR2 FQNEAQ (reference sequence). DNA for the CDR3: TGTGCCAGCAGCTCAAGAGGGGCCCCGTTCGCCGCGGGAAACACCATATATTTT. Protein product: CASSSRGAPFAAGNTIYF.

CDR3 bases: TGTGCCAGCAGCCAAGATCTTATAGCTCCACCCTACGAGCAGTACTTC. It yields the protein CASSQDLIAPPYEQYF. The V and J genes are TRBV14 and TRBJ2-7; D is ambiguous. CDR1 is SGHDN and CDR2 is FVKESK in the germline V gene. The CDR3 runs to 16 residues. The V end was cut by 0 bases, the J end by 2 bases, with 14 bases between.

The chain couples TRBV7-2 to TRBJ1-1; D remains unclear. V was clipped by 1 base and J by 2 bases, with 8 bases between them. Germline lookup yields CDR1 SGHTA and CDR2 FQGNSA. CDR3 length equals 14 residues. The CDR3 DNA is TGTGCCAGCAGCTTAGGACTCATAAACACTGAAGCTTTCTTT. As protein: CASSLGLINTEAFF. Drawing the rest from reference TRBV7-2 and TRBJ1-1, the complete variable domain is GAGVSQSPSNKVTEKGKDVELRCDPISGHTALYWYRQSLGQGLEFLIYFQGNSAPDKSGLPSDRFSAERTGGSVSTLTIQRTQQEDSAVYLCASSLGLINTEAFFGQGTRLTVV.

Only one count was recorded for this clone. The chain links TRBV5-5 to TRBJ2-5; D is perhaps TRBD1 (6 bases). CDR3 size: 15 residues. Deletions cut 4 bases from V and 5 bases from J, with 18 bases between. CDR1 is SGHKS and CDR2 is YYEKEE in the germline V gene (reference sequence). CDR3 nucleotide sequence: TGTGCCAGCAGCCCGGCCGGGAATAGGGGGGAGACCCAGTACTTC. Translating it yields CASSPAGNRGETQYF. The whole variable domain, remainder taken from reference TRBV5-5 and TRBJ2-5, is DAGVTQSPTHLIKTRGQQVTLRCSPISGHKSVSWYQQVLGQGPQFIFQYYEKEERGRGNFPDRFSARQFPNYSSELNVNALLLGDSALYLCASSPAGNRGETQYFGPGTRLLVL.

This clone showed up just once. CDR3 DNA: TGTGCCAGCAGCACGACCGGGACAGGGCAAGGAGGCTACACCTTC. This sequence encodes CASSTTGTGQGGYTF. The rearrangement links TRBV7-8 to TRBJ1-2; 9 bases fit TRBD1. Germline loops: CDR1 SGHVS, CDR2 FQNEAQ. V shed 5 bases and J 8 bases; nucleotides not matched to a gene: 12. The CDR3 is 15 residues long.

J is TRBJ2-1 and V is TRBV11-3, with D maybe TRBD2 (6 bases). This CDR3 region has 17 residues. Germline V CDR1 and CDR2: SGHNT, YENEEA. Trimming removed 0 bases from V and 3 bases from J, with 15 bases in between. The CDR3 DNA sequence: TGTGCCAGCAGCTTAGATAAAATAGCGGTATTCTACAATGAGCAGTTCTTC. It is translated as CASSLDKIAVFYNEQFF. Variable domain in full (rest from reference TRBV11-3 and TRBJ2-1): EAGVVQSPRYKIIEKKQPVAFWCNPISGHNTLYWYLQNLGQGPELLIRYENEEAVDDSQLPKDRFSAERLKGVDSTLKIQPAELGDSAVYLCASSLDKIAVFYNEQFFGPGTRLTVL.

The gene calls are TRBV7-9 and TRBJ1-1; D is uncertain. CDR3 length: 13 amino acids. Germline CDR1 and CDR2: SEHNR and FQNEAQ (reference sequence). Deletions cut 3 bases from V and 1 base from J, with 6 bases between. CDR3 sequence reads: CASSFSGNTEAFF. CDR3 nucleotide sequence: TGTGCCAGCAGCTTTTCAGGGAACACTGAAGCTTTCTTT.

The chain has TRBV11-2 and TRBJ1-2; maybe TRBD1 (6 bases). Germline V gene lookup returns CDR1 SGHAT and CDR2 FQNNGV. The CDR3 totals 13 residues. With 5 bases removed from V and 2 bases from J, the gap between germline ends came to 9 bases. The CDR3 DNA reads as TGTGCCAGCAGCCGAGGACAGAACTATGGCTACACCTTC. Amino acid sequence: CASSRGQNYGYTF.

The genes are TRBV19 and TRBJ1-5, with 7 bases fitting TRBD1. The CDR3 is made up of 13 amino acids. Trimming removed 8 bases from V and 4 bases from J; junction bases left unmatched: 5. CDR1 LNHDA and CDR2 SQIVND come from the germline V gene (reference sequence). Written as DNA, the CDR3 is TGTGCCAGTGGGGGACAGATTAATCAGCCCCAGCATTTT. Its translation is CASGGQINQPQHF.

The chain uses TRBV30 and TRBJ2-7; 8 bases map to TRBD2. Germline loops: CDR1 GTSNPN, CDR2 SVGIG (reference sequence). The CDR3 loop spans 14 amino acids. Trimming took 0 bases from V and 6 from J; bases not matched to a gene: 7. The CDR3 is CAWSVDGRAVEQYF. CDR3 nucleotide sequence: TGTGCCTGGAGTGTAGACGGGAGGGCCGTCGAGCAGTACTTC.

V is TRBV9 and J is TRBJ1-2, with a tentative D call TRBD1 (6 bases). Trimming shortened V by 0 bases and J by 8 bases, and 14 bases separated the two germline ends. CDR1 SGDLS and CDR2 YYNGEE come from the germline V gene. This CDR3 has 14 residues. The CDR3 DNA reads TGTGCCAGCAGCGTAGGAGCGGGGGCCTACGGCTACACCTTC. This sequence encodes CASSVGAGAYGYTF. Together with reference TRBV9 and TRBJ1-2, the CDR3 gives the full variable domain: DSGVTQTPKHLITATGQRVTLRCSPRSGDLSVYWYQQSLDQGLQFLIQYYNGEERAKGNILERFSAQQFPDLHSELNLSSLELGDSALYFCASSVGAGAYGYTFGSGTRLTVV.

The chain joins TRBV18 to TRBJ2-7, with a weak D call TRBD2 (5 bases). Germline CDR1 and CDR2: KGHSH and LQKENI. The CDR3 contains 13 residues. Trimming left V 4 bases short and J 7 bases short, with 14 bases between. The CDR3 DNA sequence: TGTGCCAGCTCACAGATGCGGGCGGAGGAGCAGTACTTC. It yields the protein CASSQMRAEEQYF.

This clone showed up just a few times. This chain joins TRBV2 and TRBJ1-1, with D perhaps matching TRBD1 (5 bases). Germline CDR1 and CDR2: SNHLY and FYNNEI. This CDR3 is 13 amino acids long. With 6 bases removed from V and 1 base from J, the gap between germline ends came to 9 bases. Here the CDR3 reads CASSPTANTEAFF. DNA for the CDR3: TGTGCCAGCAGCCCGACAGCGAACACTGAAGCTTTCTTT.